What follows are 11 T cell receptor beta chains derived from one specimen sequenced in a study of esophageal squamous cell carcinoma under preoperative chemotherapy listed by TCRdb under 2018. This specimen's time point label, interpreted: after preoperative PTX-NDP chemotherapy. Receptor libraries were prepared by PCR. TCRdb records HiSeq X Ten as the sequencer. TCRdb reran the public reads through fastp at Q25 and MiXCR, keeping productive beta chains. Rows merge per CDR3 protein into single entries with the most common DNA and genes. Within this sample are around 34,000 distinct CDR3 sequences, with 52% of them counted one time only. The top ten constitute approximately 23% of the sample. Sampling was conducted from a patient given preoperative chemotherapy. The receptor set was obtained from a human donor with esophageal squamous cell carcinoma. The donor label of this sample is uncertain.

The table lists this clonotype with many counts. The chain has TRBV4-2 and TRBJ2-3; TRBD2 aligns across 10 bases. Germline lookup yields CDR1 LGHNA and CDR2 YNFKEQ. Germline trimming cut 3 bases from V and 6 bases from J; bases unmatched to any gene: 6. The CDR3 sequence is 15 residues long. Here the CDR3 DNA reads TGTGCCAGCAGCCAGGGACAGCGGGGGGGCGATACGCAGTATTTT. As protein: CASSQGQRGGDTQYF.

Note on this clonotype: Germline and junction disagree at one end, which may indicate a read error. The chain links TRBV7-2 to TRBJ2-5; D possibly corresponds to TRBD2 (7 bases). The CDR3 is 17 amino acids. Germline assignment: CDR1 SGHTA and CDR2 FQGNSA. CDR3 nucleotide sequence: TGTGCCAGCTGCGCGGTCCCGGGGGGCCGTGACCAAGAGACGCAGTACTTC. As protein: CASCAVPGGRDQETQYF.

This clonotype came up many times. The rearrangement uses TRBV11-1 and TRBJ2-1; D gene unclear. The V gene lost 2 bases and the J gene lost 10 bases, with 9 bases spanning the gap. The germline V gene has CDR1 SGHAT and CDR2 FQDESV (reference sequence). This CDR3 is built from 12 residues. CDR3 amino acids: CASSLSVGEQFF. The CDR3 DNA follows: TGTGCCAGCAGCTTATCGGTTGGCGAGCAGTTCTTC.

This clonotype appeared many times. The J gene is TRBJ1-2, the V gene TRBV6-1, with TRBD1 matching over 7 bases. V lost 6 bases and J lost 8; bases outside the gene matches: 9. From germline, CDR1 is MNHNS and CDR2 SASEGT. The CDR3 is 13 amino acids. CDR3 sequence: CASRGQDLRGYTF. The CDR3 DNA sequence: TGTGCCAGCAGAGGACAGGACTTAAGGGGCTACACCTTC.

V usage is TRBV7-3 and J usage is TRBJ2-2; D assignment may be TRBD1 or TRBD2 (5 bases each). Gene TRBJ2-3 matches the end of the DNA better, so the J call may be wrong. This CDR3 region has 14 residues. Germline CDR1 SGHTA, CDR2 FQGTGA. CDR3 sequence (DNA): TGTGCCAGCAGCATCCTTCACGGGACCGGGGAGCAGTATTTT. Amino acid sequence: CASSILHGTGEQYF.

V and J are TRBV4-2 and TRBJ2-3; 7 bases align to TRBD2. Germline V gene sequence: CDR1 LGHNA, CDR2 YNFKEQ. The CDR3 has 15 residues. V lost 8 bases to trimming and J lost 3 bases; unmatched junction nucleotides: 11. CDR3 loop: CASGPGLADTDTQYF. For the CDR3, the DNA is TGTGCCAGCGGCCCGGGGCTAGCGGATACAGATACGCAGTATTTT.

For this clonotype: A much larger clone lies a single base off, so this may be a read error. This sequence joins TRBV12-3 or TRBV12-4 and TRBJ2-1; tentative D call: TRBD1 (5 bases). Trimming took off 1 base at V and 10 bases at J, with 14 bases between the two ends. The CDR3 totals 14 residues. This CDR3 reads CASSLVQGLSEQFF. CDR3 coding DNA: TGTGCCAGCAGTTTAGTCCAGGGCTTGAGCGAGCAGTTCTTC.

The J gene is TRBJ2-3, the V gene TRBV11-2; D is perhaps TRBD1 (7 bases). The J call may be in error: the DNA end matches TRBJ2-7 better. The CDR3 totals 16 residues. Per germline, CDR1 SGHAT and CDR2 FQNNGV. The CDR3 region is CASSIPAGTATDTQYF. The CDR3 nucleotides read TGTGCCAGCAGCATTCCCGCGGGGACAGCCACAGATACGCAGTACTTC.

The CDR3 reads CASSYGRDRETQYF. The CDR3 DNA reads TGTGCCAGCAGTTATGGCCGGGACAGAGAGACCCAGTACTTC. V gene TRBV6-5 combines with J gene TRBJ2-5; 7 nucleotides line up with TRBD1. This CDR3 has 14 residues. CDR1 and CDR2 from the germline V gene are MNHEY and SVGAGI. Trimming cost V 3 bases and J 4 bases; bases outside gene matches: 5.

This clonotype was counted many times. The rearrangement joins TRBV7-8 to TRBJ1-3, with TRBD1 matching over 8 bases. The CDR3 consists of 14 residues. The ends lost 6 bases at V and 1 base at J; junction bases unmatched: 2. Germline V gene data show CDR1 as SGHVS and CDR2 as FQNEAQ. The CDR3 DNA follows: TGTGCCAGCAGTGACAGGGGATCTGGAAACACCATATATTTT. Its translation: CASSDRGSGNTIYF.

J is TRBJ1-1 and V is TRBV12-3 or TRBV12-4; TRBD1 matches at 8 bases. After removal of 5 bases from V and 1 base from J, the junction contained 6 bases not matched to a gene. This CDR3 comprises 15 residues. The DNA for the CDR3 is TGTGCCAGCAGTATGACCGGGACAGGGAACACTGAAGCTTTCTTT. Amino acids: CASSMTGTGNTEAFF.